Listed below are T cell receptor beta chains from one sample, sequenced in a study of blood T cell repertoires in COVID-19. Only in-frame clones appear in the TCRdb table, and some are missing; sequencing was by immunoSEQ multiplex PCR. This sample has around 230,000 clones, with roughly 85% found just once. The sequenced sample consisted of peripheral blood. The receptors originated from a woman between 65 and 79 years old with active or convalescent COVID-19. Both conserved end residues are part of each CDR3. The D gene is left open where the match is weak. Where a row states a size, it is once, few, many or the class of an expanded clone; other rows omit it.

>TRBJ1-5|TRBV18|.|.
TGTGCCAGCTCCTATGAGGGGGATAACAATCAGCCCCAGCATTTT
CASSYEGDNNQPQHF
>TRBJ2-2|TRBV28|.|.
TGTGCCAGCAGTTTAATGGTCAGGGGTTACGGGGAGCTGTTTTTT
CASSLMVRGYGELFF
>TRBJ2-5|TRBV7-8|TRBD1|.
TGTGCCAGCAGCTCTAGACAGGGGGCCGGGGAGACCCAGTACTTC
CASSSRQGAGETQYF
>TRBJ2-6|TRBV7-6|.|.
TGTGCCAGCAGCGCTGCCCTCTCGATTAGCTCTGGGGCCAACGTCCTGACTTTC
CASSAALSISSGANVLTF
>TRBJ1-3|TRBV30|.|.
TGTGCCTGGGCCCAAACTGGAAACACCATATATTTT
CAWAQTGNTIYF
>TRBJ2-7|TRBV19|TRBD2|.
TGTGCCAGTAGTTACGGGACTAGCGGGCGCGAGCAGTACTTC
CASSYGTSGREQYF
>TRBJ2-2|TRBV18|.|.
TGTGCCAGCTCACCGGTGGGGGCAGGTGGAACCGGGGAGCTGTTTTTT
CASSPVGAGGTGELFF
>TRBJ2-7|TRBV7-9|.|.
TGTGCCAGCAGCTTAGGTCCGGCTAGCAGCTACGAGCAGTACTTC
CASSLGPASSYEQYF
>TRBJ1-1|TRBV7-6|TRBD1|few
TGTGCCAGCAGCGCCGACAGGGTTGACACTGAAGCTTTCTTT
CASSADRVDTEAFF
>TRBJ2-7|TRBV27|.|.
TGTGCCAGCAGTTTGGAGGGACGCTACGAGCAGTACTTC
CASSLEGRYEQYF
>TRBJ2-5|TRBV3-1/TRBV3-2|TRBD2|once
TGTGCCAGCAGCCCCGTAGCGGGAAGGGAGACCCAGTACTTC
CASSPVAGRETQYF
>TRBJ2-1|TRBV5-1|TRBD2|.
TGCGCCAGCAGCCCCCGTACGGGACTAGGCTACAATGAGCAGTTCTTC
CASSPRTGLGYNEQFF
>TRBJ2-5|TRBV7-6|TRBD2|.
TGTGCCAGCAGCCCTGGGAGGGGCCAGTACTTC
CASSPGRGQYF
>TRBJ2-2|TRBV9|TRBD2|.
TGTGCCAGCAGCGTCACCGGGACTAGCGGGTCGCGGGAGCTGTTTTTT
CASSVTGTSGSRELFF
>TRBJ2-7|TRBV7-9|.|.
TGTGCCAGCAGCCCACAGGTATCCTACGAGCAGTACTTC
CASSPQVSYEQYF
>TRBJ2-1|TRBV7-8|TRBD2|.
TGTGCCAGCAGTAAAGGGAGGGATGAGCAGTTCTTC
CASSKGRDEQFF
>TRBJ2-7|TRBV15|TRBD1|few
TGTGCCACGGGACAGGGCCCCTACGAGCAGTACTTC
CATGQGPYEQYF
>TRBJ2-3|TRBV19|.|.
TGTGCCAGTAGTTCGAGACACAGCACAGATACGCAGTATTTT
CASSSRHSTDTQYF
>TRBJ1-5|TRBV18|.|.
TGTGCCAGCTCACCTCAGGGTGGAGAACAGCCCCAGCATTTT
CASSPQGGEQPQHF
>TRBJ1-1|TRBV15|.|.
TGTGCCACCAGCAGAGTAACGGGATTTGAAGCTTTCTTT
CATSRVTGFEAFF
>TRBJ2-3|TRBV11-2|TRBD1|.
TGTGCCAGCAGCTCTAGACAGGGGGCTATAGATACGCAGTATTTT
CASSSRQGAIDTQYF
>TRBJ1-1|TRBV18|.|.
TGTGCCAGCTCAAAGACAGAGAACACTGAAGCTTTCTTT
CASSKTENTEAFF
>TRBJ1-6|TRBV7-2|.|.
TGTGCCAGCAGCTTACCGGGGGGATCCTATAATTCACCCCTCCACTTT
CASSLPGGSYNSPLHF
>TRBJ2-3|TRBV10-1|TRBD2|.
TGCGCCAGCAGTGATGAAGCGGGAGCGACAGATACGCAGTATTTT
CASSDEAGATDTQYF
>TRBJ2-2|TRBV18|TRBD1|.
TGTGCCAGCTCACCTTTCTCAGACAGGGGCAACACCGGGGAGCTGTTTTTT
CASSPFSDRGNTGELFF
>TRBJ1-2|TRBV19|.|.
TGTGCCAGTAGTATCGCCCCTGCCGGGGGTCCCTATGGCTACACCTTC
CASSIAPAGGPYGYTF
>TRBJ2-3|TRBV27|TRBD1|.
TGTGCCAGCTCCTCAGAGGGGAACAGGGGCGTGACAGATACGCAGTATTTT
CASSSEGNRGVTDTQYF
>TRBJ1-1|TRBV19|.|many
TGTGCCAGTAGTATAGATATTGTGGCAGAAAGAGCTTTCTTT
CASSIDIVAERAFF
>TRBJ1-5|TRBV28|.|.
TGTGCCAGCAACGTCGGGGGAGGGTTGATCCGGCCCCAGCATTTT
CASNVGGGLIRPQHF
>TRBJ2-7|TRBV18|.|.
TGTGCCAGCTCACCAGGACACCCCGGGCAGTACTTC
CASSPGHPGQYF
>TRBJ2-1|TRBV11-1|.|.
TGTGCCAGCAGCTTAGAGGCAGGTGCCTACAATGAGCAGTTCTTC
CASSLEAGAYNEQFF
>TRBJ2-5|TRBV5-1|.|.
TGCGCCAGCAGCTTGGTGGCGGATCGCGGAGAGACCCAGTACTTC
CASSLVADRGETQYF
>TRBJ2-1|TRBV3-1/TRBV3-2|TRBD2|.
TGTGCCAGCGAGCTTTCTACCCTCCGCGGGAGGTCCTACAATGAGCAGTTCTTC
CASELSTLRGRSYNEQFF
>TRBJ2-5|TRBV19|.|.
TGTGCCAGTAGTAAGCTGCGGGGCCAAGAGACCCAGTACTTC
CASSKLRGQETQYF
>TRBJ1-3|TRBV27|.|.
TGTGCCAGCAGTCCCGCGGGAGGGTATAGCTCTGGAAACACCATATATTTT
CASSPAGGYSSGNTIYF
>TRBJ2-7|TRBV28|TRBD2|.
TGTGCCAGCAGTCTGCCTAGCGGGATTAACGAGCAGTACTTC
CASSLPSGINEQYF
>TRBJ1-2|TRBV6-1|.|.
TGTGCCAGCAGTGAAAATGGGGCTGTCTATGGCTACACCTTC
CASSENGAVYGYTF
>TRBJ2-1|TRBV5-5|TRBD1|.
TGTGCCAGCAGCTTGGACAGGGGGCTGTACAATGAGCAGTTCTTC
CASSLDRGLYNEQFF
>TRBJ1-1|TRBV6-5|TRBD1|.
TGTGCCAGCAGTCACATCACAGGGGGAGCTTTCTTT
CASSHITGGAFF